Reported below is one T cell receptor beta chain. This sample stems from a study of Tregs in tolerant kidney transplant recipients. The junction had 9 bases not matched to a gene; V was cut back by 1 base and J by 9 bases. Germline CDR1 is WNHNN and CDR2 is SYGVQD (reference sequence). The CDR3 totals 15 residues. The assay was immunoSEQ multiplex PCR, and TCRdb's table has in-frame clones only and misses some. This sample carries about 240,000 clones, about 86% of them seen once, and the ten largest clones take 0.5% to 0.65%. The TCR originated in a human donor in good health. The rearrangement links TRBV10-1 to TRBJ2-4; 7 bases are shared with TRBD1. The sequenced sample was CD4+ T cells from blood. CDR3 in amino acids: CASSELSGGDSIQYF. CDR3 sequence (DNA): TGCGCCAGCAGTGAGTTGTCAGGGGGTGACAGCATTCAGTACTTC.